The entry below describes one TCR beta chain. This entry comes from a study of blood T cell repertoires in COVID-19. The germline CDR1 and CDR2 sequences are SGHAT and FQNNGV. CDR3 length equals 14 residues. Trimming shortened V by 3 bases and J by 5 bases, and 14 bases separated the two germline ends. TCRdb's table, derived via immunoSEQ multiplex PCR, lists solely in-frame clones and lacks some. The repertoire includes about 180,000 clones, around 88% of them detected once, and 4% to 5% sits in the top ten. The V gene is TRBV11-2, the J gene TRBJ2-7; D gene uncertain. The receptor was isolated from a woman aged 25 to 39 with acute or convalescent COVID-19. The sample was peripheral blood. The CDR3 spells CASSLGAKFNEQYF. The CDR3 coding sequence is TGTGCCAGCAGCTTGGGCGCTAAGTTCAACGAGCAGTACTTC.